The clone carrying this T cell receptor (beta chain) has only a few counts. Authors' data handling: Amplified reference gene primers provided the basis for estimating nucleated cell counts. This table comes from immunoSEQ multiplex PCR, and its TCRdb copy is limited to in-frame clones, with some not included. The D gene and trimming were derived from the DNA, and the V and J assignments and clone size from that table. The sample yields around 230,000 clones, roughly 87% seen once. These data originate in a study of blood T cell repertoires in COVID-19. The germline CDR1 and CDR2 sequences are MGHRA and YSYEKL. This CDR3 is 16 amino acids long. Trimming took 5 bases from V and 3 from J; bases not matched to a gene: 9.

The gene calls are TRBV4-1 and TRBJ1-5, with 8 positions matching TRBD1. The sequence came from a man in his 60s who had recovered from COVID-19. Sequencing was done on a sample of peripheral blood. This chain's CDR3 is CASSNPGQGINQPQHF. The CDR3 DNA follows: TGCGCCAGCAGCAACCCCGGACAGGGAATCAATCAGCCCCAGCATTTT.